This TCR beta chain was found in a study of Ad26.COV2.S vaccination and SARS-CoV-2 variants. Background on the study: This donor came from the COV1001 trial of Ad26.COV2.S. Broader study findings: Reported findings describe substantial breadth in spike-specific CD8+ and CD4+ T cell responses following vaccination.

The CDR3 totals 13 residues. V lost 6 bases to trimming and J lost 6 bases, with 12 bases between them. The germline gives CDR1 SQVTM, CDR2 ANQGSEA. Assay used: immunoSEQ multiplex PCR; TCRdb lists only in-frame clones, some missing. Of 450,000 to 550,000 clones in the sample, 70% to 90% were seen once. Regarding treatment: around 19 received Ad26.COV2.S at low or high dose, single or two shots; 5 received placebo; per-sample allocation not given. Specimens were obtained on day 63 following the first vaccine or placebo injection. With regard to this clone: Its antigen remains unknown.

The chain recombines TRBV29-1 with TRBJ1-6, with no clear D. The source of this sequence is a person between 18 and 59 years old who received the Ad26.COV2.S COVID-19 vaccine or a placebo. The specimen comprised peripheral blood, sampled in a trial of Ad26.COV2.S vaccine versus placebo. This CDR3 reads CSVADRINSPLHF. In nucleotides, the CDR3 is TGCAGCGTCGCTGACCGGATTAATTCACCCCTCCACTTT.